Listed here are 8 T cell receptor beta chains from one sample, sequenced in a study of T cells in Graves' hyperthyroidism and ophthalmopathy. The source material, RNA transcripts, was used to amplify TCR beta CDR3 regions. Primed by the HTBI set, a first-round RT-PCR was run on the TCR CDR3. MiXCR was run by TCRdb on the multiplex PCR reads, yielding one entry per CDR3 protein. Of approximately 560,000 distinct CDR3 sequences listed, around a sixth are singletons. Specimen: blood. These receptors all stem from a woman in her 30s with Graves' hyperthyroidism.

This sequence joins TRBV5-5 and TRBJ2-1; tentatively, D is TRBD1 (5 bases). The V gene lost 0 bases and the J gene lost 9 bases, with 13 bases spanning the gap. CDR3 length: 14 amino acids. CDR1 and CDR2 (germline): SGHKS, YYEKEE (reference sequence). The chain's CDR3 is CASSLGQGFGEQFF. The DNA of the CDR3 is TGTGCCAGCAGCTTGGGGCAGGGCTTCGGTGAGCAGTTCTTC.

This clonotype has a count of ten or more. CDR3 in DNA: TGTGCCAGCAGTCTCCCCGGGACACATGCCTACGAGCAGTACTTC. Protein: CASSLPGTHAYEQYF. The chain uses TRBV28 and TRBJ2-7; TRBD1 is a possible D gene (6 bases). Germline lookup yields CDR1 MDHEN and CDR2 SYDVKM. The CDR3 has 15 residues. V was clipped by 5 bases and J by 2 bases, with 16 bases between them.

This clonotype has just a few counts. The chain has TRBV18 and TRBJ1-6; TRBD1 matches at 9 bases. The germline V gene has CDR1 KGHSH and CDR2 LQKENI. The CDR3 spans 16 residues. V was pared by 4 bases and J by 6 bases, with 7 bases of the junction left unmatched. In nucleotides, the CDR3 is TGTGCCAGCTCACTACGGACAGGGGATAGTAATTCACCCCTCCACTTT. Amino acids: CASSLRTGDSNSPLHF.

As regards this clonotype: This may arise from a read error, as a much more abundant clone is one base away. A read error is likely, as this CDR3 ends without the conserved phenylalanine or tryptophan. The J gene is TRBJ2-6, the V gene TRBV7-3; D is uncertain. The CDR3 runs to 13 residues. From germline, CDR1 is SGHTA and CDR2 FQGTGA. V lost 5 bases, J lost 0 bases, and 2 bases lay in between. CDR3 sequence reads: CASSISGANVLTL. The CDR3 region has the DNA TGTGCCAGCAGCATCTCTGGGGCCAACGTCCTGACTCTC.

This clonotype was recorded at least ten times. J is TRBJ2-1 and V is TRBV7-9; the match to TRBD2 covers 9 bases. Trimming took 6 bases from V and 8 from J; bases not matched to a gene: 11. CDR1 is SEHNR, CDR2 FQNEAQ, per germline (reference sequence). The CDR3 totals 15 residues. CDR3 in amino acids: CASSLLAGRGYEQFF. The CDR3 coding sequence is TGTGCCAGCAGTCTTCTAGCGGGAAGGGGTTATGAGCAGTTCTTC.

This clonotype was seen at least ten times. The V and J genes are TRBV29-1 and TRBJ2-7; D call uncertain. Germline V gene sequence: CDR1 SQVTM, CDR2 ANQGSEA. This CDR3 comprises 10 residues. V was cut by 4 bases and J by 4 bases, with 5 bases left in between. In DNA form, the CDR3 reads TGCAGCGTTGTAGGGTACGAGCAGTACTTC. Amino acid sequence: CSVVGYEQYF.

This rearrangement joins TRBV15 to TRBJ1-5; D remains ambiguous. V dropped 5 bases and J dropped 0 bases, with 14 bases sitting between them. CDR1 is LNHNV and CDR2 is YYDKDF in the germline V gene (reference sequence). The CDR3 is made up of 16 amino acids. The CDR3 DNA sequence: TGTGCCACCAGCCTGGTACCCGGCTATAGCAATCAGCCCCAGCATTTT. The encoded protein is CATSLVPGYSNQPQHF.

The V gene is TRBV11-3, the J gene TRBJ2-1, with TRBD1 identical over 11 bases. The length of the CDR3 is 14 residues. Germline trimming cut 5 bases from V and 8 bases from J; bases unmatched to any gene: 5. Germline V gives CDR1 SGHNT, CDR2 YENEEA. The CDR3 loop is CASSEPGQGDEQFF. As DNA, the CDR3 is TGTGCCAGCAGCGAGCCGGGACAGGGGGATGAGCAGTTCTTC. The variable domain in full, completed from reference TRBV11-3 and TRBJ2-1, reads EAGVVQSPRYKIIEKKQPVAFWCNPISGHNTLYWYLQNLGQGPELLIRYENEEAVDDSQLPKDRFSAERLKGVDSTLKIQPAELGDSAVYLCASSEPGQGDEQFFGPGTRLTVL.